The 32 T cell receptor beta chains below were found in one sample sequenced in a study of PD-1 blockade in classical Hodgkin lymphoma. Each patient experienced a relapse that followed autologous stem cell transplantation, and brentuximab vedotin exposure varied. Clones were sequenced by immunoSEQ multiplex PCR, and TCRdb holds only the in-frame ones, with some missing. The sample holds roughly 40,000 clones, over 55% seen once. The sample was peripheral blood mononuclear cells (PBMCs), taken at baseline. Source of these receptors: a human donor with classical Hodgkin lymphoma.

This rearrangement joins TRBV30 to TRBJ1-6; no clear D gene. CDR1 GTSNPN and CDR2 SVGIG come from the germline V gene (reference sequence). The CDR3 extends over 13 amino acids. The ends were cut back, 5 bases at V and 8 bases at J, with 13 bases in the middle. The CDR3 here is CAWSKGPYSPLHF. In DNA, the CDR3 is TGTGCCTGGTCCAAAGGACCGTATTCACCCCTCCACTTT.

The chain combines TRBV27 with TRBJ2-1; weak D call: TRBD1 (5 bases). This CDR3 region has 16 residues. Germline assignment: CDR1 MNHEY and CDR2 SMNVEV (reference sequence). Trimming left V 5 bases short and J 4 bases short, with 18 bases between. Written as DNA, the CDR3 is TGTGCCAGCAGTACCCCGAATAGGGGCTTATACAATGAGCAGTTCTTC. This gives the protein CASSTPNRGLYNEQFF.

J is TRBJ1-5 and V is TRBV2; D gene ambiguous. This CDR3 is 14 amino acids long. The germline V and J ends were trimmed by 6 bases and 5 bases, with 14 bases remaining between them. Per germline, CDR1 SNHLY and CDR2 FYNNEI. This CDR3 reads CASRFDEVHQPQHF. The CDR3 bases are TGTGCCAGCAGGTTTGATGAGGTCCATCAGCCCCAGCATTTT.

This clone was counted only a few times. The rearrangement uses TRBV20-1 and TRBJ1-1, with D hard to call. V lost 3 bases and J lost 5, with 4 bases in between. The germline V gene encodes CDR1 DFQATT and CDR2 SNEGSKA (reference sequence). This CDR3 region has 10 residues. CDR3 sequence: CSARETEAFF. The DNA for the CDR3 is TGCAGTGCTAGGGAGACTGAAGCTTTCTTT.

The chain is built from TRBV9 and TRBJ2-1; D remains ambiguous. V lost 3 bases and J 7 bases, leaving 14 bases between the germline ends. The CDR3 loop spans 14 amino acids. Germline values: CDR1 SGDLS, CDR2 YYNGEE. The CDR3 DNA reads as TGTGCCAGCAGCGATCGTAGGTCTGAGAATGAGCAGTTCTTC. Protein: CASSDRRSENEQFF. Full variable domain (rest looked up from reference TRBV9 and TRBJ2-1): DSGVTQTPKHLITATGQRVTLRCSPRSGDLSVYWYQQSLDQGLQFLIQYYNGEERAKGNILERFSAQQFPDLHSELNLSSLELGDSALYFCASSDRRSENEQFFGPGTRLTVL.

This clone was seen only once. The gene calls are TRBV2 and TRBJ1-1, with TRBD1 as a possible D gene (6 bases). Looked up from germline, CDR1 is SNHLY and CDR2 is FYNNEI. This CDR3 comprises 13 residues. V lost 6 bases and J lost 1, with 9 bases in between. The DNA of the CDR3 is TGTGCCAGCAGACAACAGGGGAACACTGAAGCTTTCTTT. This sequence encodes CASRQQGNTEAFF.

The gene calls are TRBV6-5 and TRBJ2-7, with a weak D call TRBD2 (6 bases). V was cut by 4 bases and J by 3 bases, with 13 bases left in between. Germline V gene sequence: CDR1 MNHEY, CDR2 SVGAGI. The CDR3 spans 14 residues. The CDR3 here is CASSSGRERYEQYF. The CDR3 DNA follows: TGTGCCAGCAGTTCGGGACGGGAGCGCTACGAGCAGTACTTC.

The chain uses TRBV7-2 and TRBJ2-7, with TRBD2 matching over 8 bases. The CDR3 covers 14 residues. CDR1 and CDR2 (germline): SGHTA, FQGNSA. The V and J ends lost 1 base and 2 bases, in that order; junction bases with no gene match: 1. In nucleotides, the CDR3 is TGTGCCAGCAGCTTAGACGGGGGGGCCTACGAGCAGTACTTC. Encoded protein: CASSLDGGAYEQYF.

V is TRBV9 and J is TRBJ1-1, with D unresolved. The ends were cut back, 4 bases at V and 0 bases at J, with 4 bases in the middle. This CDR3 is built from 12 residues. Germline CDR1 reads SGDLS; CDR2 reads YYNGEE. CDR3 nucleotides: TGTGCCAGCAGCTTAGTGAACACTGAAGCTTTCTTT. It encodes CASSLVNTEAFF.

The rearrangement uses TRBV27 and TRBJ2-3; TRBD2 matches at 9 bases. V lost 4 bases and J lost 4; bases outside the gene matches: 3. This CDR3 spans 14 amino acids. Germline assignment: CDR1 MNHEY and CDR2 SMNVEV (reference sequence). CDR3 sequence: CASSSIAGADTQYF. The CDR3 DNA reads as TGTGCCAGCAGTTCTATAGCGGGGGCAGATACGCAGTATTTT.

This clone was recorded many times. The sample carries other DNA sequences with the same CDR3. V usage is TRBV9 and J usage is TRBJ1-1; D might be TRBD1 (5 bases). From germline, CDR1 is SGDLS and CDR2 YYNGEE. The V end was cut by 0 bases, the J end by 5 bases, with 8 bases between. The CDR3 spans 13 residues. The CDR3 spells CASSVGAGTEAFF. The CDR3 nucleotides read TGTGCCAGCAGCGTAGGGGCAGGGACTGAAGCTTTCTTT.

J is TRBJ2-1 and V is TRBV5-4; 13 bases are shared with TRBD2. The CDR3 length is 18 residues. Germline V CDR1 and CDR2: SGHNT, YYREEE (reference sequence). The trim removed 6 bases at V and 0 bases at J, leaving 9 bases unmatched. The CDR3 spells CASTRTSGGPSSYNEQFF. In DNA form, the CDR3 reads TGTGCCAGCACCAGGACTAGCGGGGGCCCGAGCTCCTACAATGAGCAGTTCTTC.

This clone showed up just once. The rearrangement joins TRBV21-1 to TRBJ2-7. TRBV21-1 is annotated as a pseudogene. The CDR3 covers 14 residues. As DNA, the CDR3 is TGTGCCAGCAGCAGGTATCAGCTTACCTACGAGCAGTACTTC. Translation: CASSRYQLTYEQYF.

The genes are TRBV4-2 and TRBJ1-2, with D uncertain. The germline CDR1 and CDR2 sequences are LGHNA and YNFKEQ. This CDR3 comprises 16 residues. V was pared by 0 bases and J by 3 bases, with 14 bases between. CDR3 protein: CASSQEGWGVDYGYTF. The DNA for the CDR3 is TGTGCCAGCAGCCAAGAGGGGTGGGGTGTAGACTATGGCTACACCTTC.

This chain uses TRBV6-6 with TRBJ1-2, with 10 nucleotides matching TRBD1. V lost 4 bases and J lost 2; bases outside the gene matches: 4. The germline gives CDR1 MNHNY, CDR2 SVGAGI (reference sequence). The CDR3 extends over 15 amino acids. Here the CDR3 DNA reads TGTGCCAGCAGTTCGAGGACAGGGGGGAACTATGGCTACACCTTC. Its translation: CASSSRTGGNYGYTF.

The genes are TRBV11-1 and TRBJ2-3; 11 bases are a match to TRBD2. V dropped 3 bases and J dropped 3; count of bases not matched to a gene: 2. Germline CDR1 is SGHAT and CDR2 is FQDESV (reference sequence). This CDR3 contains 15 residues. CDR3 region: CASSFGTSGTDTQYF. The DNA of the CDR3 is TGTGCCAGCAGCTTTGGGACTAGCGGTACAGATACGCAGTATTTT.

The genes are TRBV2 and TRBJ1-5; 7 positions agree with TRBD1. With 7 bases clipped from V and 0 bases from J, the junction kept 6 bases outside the gene matches. The CDR3 runs 15 residues. Germline V lookup: CDR1 SNHLY, CDR2 FYNNEI. This CDR3 is CASTKTGASNQPQHF. The CDR3 DNA sequence: TGTGCCAGCACCAAAACAGGGGCTAGCAATCAGCCCCAGCATTTT.

V and J are TRBV7-3 and TRBJ1-1; D possibly corresponds to TRBD1 (5 bases). This CDR3 comprises 13 residues. Germline CDR1 is SGHTA and CDR2 is FQGTGA. The ends were cut back, 1 base at V and 6 bases at J, with 9 bases in the middle. This CDR3 is CASSLMQGSEAFF. CDR3 nucleotides: TGTGCCAGCAGCTTAATGCAGGGCTCTGAAGCTTTCTTT. Complete variable domain (other parts from reference TRBV7-3 and TRBJ1-1): GAGVSQTPSNKVTEKGKYVELRCDPISGHTALYWYRQSLGQGPEFLIYFQGTGAADDSGLPNDRFFAVRPEGSVSTLKIQRTERGDSAVYLCASSLMQGSEAFFGQGTRLTVV.

In its sample, this clone was seen a few times. The chain has TRBV30 and TRBJ1-1; D ambiguous. Germline CDR1 reads GTSNPN; CDR2 reads SVGIG (reference sequence). The CDR3 totals 15 residues. Trimming stripped 2 bases from V and 0 bases from J, with 13 bases between. The CDR3 protein is CAWSTLIRVNTEAFF. CDR3 bases: TGTGCCTGGAGTACACTGATTAGGGTGAACACTGAAGCTTTCTTT.

This clone was detected once. This chain links TRBV27 with TRBJ2-1; D gene unclear. This CDR3 has 11 residues. V was shortened by 3 bases and J by 6 bases, with 3 bases between the two germline ends. In germline, CDR1 is MNHEY, CDR2 SMNVEV (reference sequence). Written as DNA, the CDR3 is TGTGCCAGCAGTTTGTTCAATGAGCAGTTCTTC. Protein: CASSLFNEQFF.

Here the CDR3 reads CASSLGDTGELFF. As DNA, the CDR3 is TGTGCCAGCAGCTTGGGGGACACCGGGGAGCTGTTTTTT. The chain carries TRBV13 and TRBJ2-2, with D perhaps assigned TRBD1 or TRBD2 (5 bases each). The CDR3 extends over 13 amino acids. Germline V CDR1 and CDR2: PRHDT, FYEKMQ (reference sequence). V shed 3 bases and J shed 3 bases, with 5 bases lying between them.

This clone has only a few counts. The rearrangement uses TRBV6-5 and TRBJ2-1; D is ambiguous. Germline V gene lookup returns CDR1 MNHEY and CDR2 SVGAGI. This CDR3 comprises 13 residues. V lost 9 bases and J lost 1, with 10 bases in between. Written as DNA, the CDR3 is TGTGCCAGTTCGCCCGGATCCTACAATGAGCAGTTCTTC. This translates into CASSPGSYNEQFF.

The chain employs TRBV5-6 and TRBJ2-7; D may match TRBD1 or TRBD2 (5 bases each). The CDR3 sequence is 11 residues long. CDR1 and CDR2 from the germline V gene are SGHDT and YYEEEE. Trimming removed 8 bases at V and 6 bases at J, with 12 bases between. The CDR3 nucleotides read TGTGCCAGTACGTGGGGGAGCGAGCAGTACTTC. It is translated as CASTWGSEQYF.

The chain employs TRBV28 and TRBJ1-5, with D tentatively TRBD1 (5 bases). Trimming cost V 3 bases and J 3 bases, with 9 bases left between them. The CDR3 contains 14 residues. Germline V gene sequence: CDR1 MDHEN, CDR2 SYDVKM. CDR3 sequence (DNA): TGTGCCAGCAGTTTTAGGGGTCTCAATCAGCCCCAGCATTTT. Its protein is CASSFRGLNQPQHF.

The chain has TRBV5-4 and TRBJ2-7; D remains ambiguous. Germline V gives CDR1 SGHNT, CDR2 YYREEE (reference sequence). This CDR3 spans 14 amino acids. Between the trimmed V and J ends, which lost 1 base and 2 bases, there was a span of 10 bases. CDR3 sequence: CASSLSQPPYEQYF. The CDR3 DNA is TGTGCCAGCAGCTTGTCACAGCCTCCCTACGAGCAGTACTTC.

The rearrangement uses TRBV7-3 and TRBJ2-1; 8 bases are shared with TRBD1. The CDR3 covers 15 residues. J gave up 5 bases and V 1 base, and 4 bases lay outside the gene matches. Germline CDR1 and CDR2: SGHTA and FQGTGA. The CDR3 protein is CASSLIDRGHNEQFF. The CDR3 DNA sequence: TGTGCCAGCAGCTTAATAGACAGGGGCCACAATGAGCAGTTCTTC.

The count of this clone is one. The chain combines TRBV29-1 with TRBJ2-1; TRBD1 agrees at 9 bases. Germline loops: CDR1 SQVTM, CDR2 ANQGSEA. Germline trimming cut 7 bases from V and 1 base from J; bases unmatched to any gene: 11. The CDR3 contains 16 residues. CDR3 DNA sequence: TGCAGCGCTATCGGGACAGGGTATGGTTCCTACAATGAGCAGTTCTTC. This sequence encodes CSAIGTGYGSYNEQFF.

The chain couples TRBV28 to TRBJ2-4, with a tentative D call TRBD2 (5 bases). Deletions cut 5 bases from V and 3 bases from J, with 11 bases between. CDR1 is MDHEN, CDR2 SYDVKM, per germline. The length of the CDR3 is 14 residues. The CDR3 loop is CASSEQEVKNIQYF. In DNA, the CDR3 is TGTGCCAGCAGTGAGCAGGAGGTCAAAAACATTCAGTACTTC.

The rearrangement joins TRBV2 to TRBJ1-3; D not certain. Trimming stripped 3 bases from V and 4 bases from J, with 4 bases between. Germline assignment: CDR1 SNHLY and CDR2 FYNNEI. The CDR3 runs 12 residues. CDR3 coding DNA: TGTGCCAGCAGTGAGGGAGGAAACACCATATATTTT. Residues: CASSEGGNTIYF.

This chain joins TRBV30 and TRBJ2-1, with D tentatively TRBD1 or TRBD2 (6 bases each). V gave up 5 bases and J gave up 8 bases, with 13 bases separating them. Germline CDR1 and CDR2: GTSNPN and SVGIG (reference sequence). There are 12 residues in the CDR3. CDR3 nucleotide sequence: TGTGCCTGGGGTTGGGGGGCCGATGAGCAGTTCTTC. It encodes CAWGWGADEQFF.

This rearrangement joins TRBV6-1 to TRBJ1-4; D is unclear. Trimming pared 8 bases from V and 0 bases from J, leaving 13 bases between. Germline CDR1 and CDR2: MNHNS and SASEGT. The CDR3 runs 15 residues. This chain's CDR3 is CASFPMGATNEKLFF. The CDR3 nucleotides are TGTGCCAGCTTCCCCATGGGAGCAACTAATGAAAAACTGTTTTTT.

This clone is termed medium-sized. The chain has TRBV27 and TRBJ2-2; D remains unclear. Trimming removed 4 bases from V and 1 base from J, with 4 bases in between. This CDR3 contains 13 residues. CDR1 is MNHEY, CDR2 SMNVEV, per germline (reference sequence). The CDR3 region has the DNA TGTGCCAGCAGTTGGCAGAACACCGGGGAGCTGTTTTTT. Protein: CASSWQNTGELFF.